This entry concerns a single T cell receptor beta chain. TCRdb reprocessed the 5' RACE reads with MiXCR, giving one entry per CDR3 protein. The table has under 85,000 distinct CDR3 sequences, under 8.5% seen once. The CDR3 is made up of 14 amino acids. V was trimmed by 5 bases and J by 10 bases, leaving 21 bases between them. This record belongs to a study of spatial heterogeneity in lung cancer. Indicated time point: sample taken at primary tumor resection. Whole RNA obtained from tumor, nontumor lung or frozen PBMC underwent sequencing without sorting. The sequencing used PBMCs, collected at surgery. This chain uses TRBV12-3 or TRBV12-4 with TRBJ2-7, with a possible D match to TRBD2 (5 bases). The sequence was collected from a male donor with early-stage non-small cell lung cancer. The CDR3 coding sequence is TGTGCCAGCAGTCTCTCCGTCGGGGTCCGGGTACAGTACTTC. It translates to CASSLSVGVRVQYF.